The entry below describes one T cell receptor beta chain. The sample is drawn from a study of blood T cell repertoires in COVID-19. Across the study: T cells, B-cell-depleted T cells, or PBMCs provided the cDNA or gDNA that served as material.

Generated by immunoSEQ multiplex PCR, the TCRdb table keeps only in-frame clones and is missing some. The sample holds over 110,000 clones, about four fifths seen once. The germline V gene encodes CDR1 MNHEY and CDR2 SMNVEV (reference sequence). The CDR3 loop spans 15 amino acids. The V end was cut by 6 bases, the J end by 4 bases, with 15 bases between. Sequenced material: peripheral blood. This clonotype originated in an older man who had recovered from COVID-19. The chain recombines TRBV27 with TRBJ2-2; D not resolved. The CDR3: CASSPLGQATGELFF. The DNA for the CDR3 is TGTGCCAGCAGCCCCTTGGGCCAGGCCACCGGGGAGCTGTTTTTT.